Described below is a single TCR beta chain sequence and its context. As yet, its antigen is unknown. This entry comes from a study of cytomegalovirus exposure and HLA in healthy donors. Study at large: Clustering assigned approximately 79% of the 350 to 400 genotyped donors to the Caucasian-associated ancestry cluster.

Study-level results: After further analysis at a later stage, under 20,000 TCR beta sequences were associated with HLA alleles at 0.05 false discovery rate. Most CMV-associated TCR beta chains were later found to appear HLA-restricted. A later analysis linked a missense DCLRE1C variant to TCR beta V- and J-gene trimming.

Trimming removed 5 bases from V and 4 bases from J; junction bases left unmatched: 10. Germline V lookup: CDR1 SGHVS, CDR2 FQNEAQ. The CDR3 length is 16 residues. The PCR made use of 60 Vbeta and 13 Jbeta primers. Clones were sequenced by immunoSEQ multiplex PCR, and TCRdb holds only the in-frame ones, with some missing. The sample has 150,000 to 200,000 clones; 81% are singletons. Material for sequencing was PBMCs. The origin of this receptor is a young woman in good health and CMV-seropositive. The chain combines TRBV7-8 with TRBJ2-5; 10 nucleotides agree with TRBD2. CDR3 residues: CASSQTLAGGGETQYF. Written as DNA, the CDR3 is TGTGCCAGCAGCCAAACATTAGCGGGGGGAGGAGAGACCCAGTACTTC.